The following is a T cell receptor beta chain sequence with its context. What it binds is unknown. PCR used 60 Vbeta primers and 13 Jbeta primers. Some clones are missing from TCRdb's copy, which holds only in-frame ones; the method was immunoSEQ multiplex PCR. The table includes some 97,000 clones, around three quarters detected once. This specimen belongs to a study of cytomegalovirus exposure and HLA in healthy donors. Study-level findings and limits: In a later analysis, a missense DCLRE1C variant was linked to TCR beta V- and J-gene trimming. Beyond CMV serostatus, there was no information to go on about immune exposure.

The germline gives CDR1 ENHRY, CDR2 SYGVKD. The CDR3 contains 14 residues. Deletions cut 0 bases from V and 8 bases from J, with 8 bases between. Sequencing was performed on PBMCs. This chain joins TRBV10-3 and TRBJ1-6; D ambiguous. The receptor comes from a female donor in good health and CMV-seropositive. The CDR3 bases are TGTGCCATCAGTGAGTCTGTCGCGGATTCACCCCTCCACTTT. This sequence encodes CAISESVADSPLHF.